This T cell receptor beta chain was sequenced for a study of T cell repertoires in cytomegalovirus infection. Whole-study context: Indications of both CMV infection and matching HLA type were provided by public TCR beta signatures. Study-wide results and limits: The response measured ex vivo was dominated by TCR beta clonotypes (HLA-C-restricted and CMV-specific).

The length of the CDR3 is 16 residues. Per germline, CDR1 SEHNR and CDR2 FQNEAQ (reference sequence). Trimming stripped 5 bases from V and 1 base from J, with 17 bases between. Of note for this clonotype: What it binds is unknown.

A single record per CDR3 protein comes from TCRdb applying MiXCR to the reads. The sample lists a few hundred thousand distinct CDR3 sequences; almost 40% were seen once. This chain joins TRBV7-9 and TRBJ1-1; a weak D match, TRBD1 (5 bases). Sequenced material: cultured PBMCs, taken from culture after CMV antigen stimulation. The TCR comes from a human donor in good health (CMV status not recorded). Some clones in this sample may be carry-over from other donors' samples. The CDR3 region is CASSQLGRGANTEAFF. CDR3 bases: TGTGCCAGCAGCCAGTTGGGTCGCGGGGCGAACACTGAAGCTTTCTTT.